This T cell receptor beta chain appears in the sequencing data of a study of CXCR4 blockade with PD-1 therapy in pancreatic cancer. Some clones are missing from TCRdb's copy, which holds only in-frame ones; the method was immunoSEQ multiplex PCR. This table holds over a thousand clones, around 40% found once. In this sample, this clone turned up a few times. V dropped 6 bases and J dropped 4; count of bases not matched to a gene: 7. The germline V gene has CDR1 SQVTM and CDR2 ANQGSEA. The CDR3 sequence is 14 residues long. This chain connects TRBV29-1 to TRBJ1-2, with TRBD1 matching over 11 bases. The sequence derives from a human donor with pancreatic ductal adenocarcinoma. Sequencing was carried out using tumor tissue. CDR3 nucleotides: TGCAGCGTAAGGACAGGGGGCGCATCCTATGGCTACACCTTC. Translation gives CSVRTGGASYGYTF.